The 13 T cell receptor beta chains given below trace back to one sample, sequenced in a study of T cell repertoires in cytomegalovirus infection. TCRdb recomputed calls from the reads with MiXCR, one row per CDR3 protein. The table has some 560,000 distinct CDR3 sequences, about 39% seen once. These receptors are not linked to any known antigen. Source: cultured PBMCs, taken from culture after CMV antigen stimulation. These receptors came from a human donor in good health (CMV status not recorded). Some clones in this sample may be carry-over from other donors' samples.

The V gene is TRBV5-1, the J gene TRBJ2-6, with D uncertain. Trimming removed 2 bases from V and 0 bases from J, with 21 bases in between. The CDR3 consists of 20 residues. Per germline, CDR1 SGHRS and CDR2 YFSETQ. The CDR3 DNA sequence: TGCGCCAGCAGCTTCACCCCCTTCCCGGGCCCCACCTCTGGGGCCAACGTCCTGACTTTC. Translating gives CASSFTPFPGPTSGANVLTF.

In its sample, this clonotype was seen a few times. This chain joins TRBV7-2 and TRBJ2-1; TRBD2 might be the D (6 bases). The germline CDR1 and CDR2 sequences are SGHTA and FQGNSA. The ends were cut back, 6 bases at V and 4 bases at J, with 13 bases in the middle. The CDR3 is 14 residues long. In DNA form, the CDR3 reads TGTGCCAGCAGACGCCGTGGAGGGTACAATGAGCAGTTCTTC. Its translation: CASRRRGGYNEQFF.

The chain joins TRBV19 to TRBJ2-3; possibly TRBD1 for D (5 bases). V dropped 3 bases and J dropped 5 bases, with 9 bases sitting between them. Germline V gene data show CDR1 as LNHDA and CDR2 as SQIVND (reference sequence). CDR3 length: 13 amino acids. The CDR3 DNA reads as TGTGCCAGTAGTATTCAGGGTGGAGATACGCAGTATTTT. Translating gives CASSIQGGDTQYF.

This clonotype showed up just a few times. This sequence joins TRBV9 and TRBJ2-5, with TRBD1 matching over 10 bases. The CDR3 is made up of 16 amino acids. Germline lookup yields CDR1 SGDLS and CDR2 YYNGEE. V trimming: 0 bases; J trimming: 4 bases; junction bases outside the gene matches: 6. In DNA form, the CDR3 reads TGTGCCAGCAGCGTAGAGGGGACAGGGGTTGGAGAGACCCAGTACTTC. This codes for CASSVEGTGVGETQYF.

This sequence joins TRBV5-6 and TRBJ2-5; 11 nucleotides line up with TRBD2. The length of the CDR3 is 16 residues. With 2 bases clipped from V and 5 bases from J, the junction kept 8 bases outside the gene matches. Germline assignment: CDR1 SGHDT and CDR2 YYEEEE. In nucleotides, the CDR3 is TGTGCCAGCAGCTTACTAGCGGGAGTTAGCGGGGAGACCCAGTACTTC. This sequence encodes CASSLLAGVSGETQYF.

This clonotype appeared a few times. The V gene is TRBV7-8, the J gene TRBJ2-1; TRBD2 matches 9 bases. The length of the CDR3 is 15 residues. V gave up 0 bases and J gave up 8 bases; unmatched junction bases: 5. Germline CDR1 SGHVS, CDR2 FQNEAQ. The chain's CDR3 is CASSLALAGLYEQFF. The CDR3, as DNA: TGTGCCAGCAGCTTAGCCCTAGCGGGACTATATGAGCAGTTCTTC. Supplemented by reference TRBV7-8 and TRBJ2-1, the full variable domain reads GAGVSQSPRYKVAKRGQDVALRCDPISGHVSLFWYQQALGQGPEFLTYFQNEAQLDKSGLPSDRFFAERPEGSVSTLKIQRTQQEDSAVYLCASSLALAGLYEQFFGPGTRLTVL.

Comment on this clonotype: Relative to the germline gene, one junction end is altered; a read error may explain this. The gene calls are TRBV4-2 and TRBJ1-1; no clear D gene. The length of the CDR3 is 15 residues. Germline CDR1 is LGHNA and CDR2 is YNFKEQ. CDR3 DNA sequence: TGTGTCAGCAGCCAAGTTCGACGGGAGAACACTGAAGCTTTCTTT. It encodes CVSSQVRRENTEAFF.

The chain uses TRBV20-1 and TRBJ2-1, with D tentatively TRBD2 (5 bases). V gave up 8 bases and J gave up 8 bases, with 28 bases separating them. CDR3 length: 16 residues. Germline V gives CDR1 DFQATT, CDR2 SNEGSKA (reference sequence). DNA of the CDR3: TGCAGTACCCTAAAGCCCCTTAGACTCACGCGGGATGAGCAGTTCTTC. As protein: CSTLKPLRLTRDEQFF.

This clonotype appeared many times. The chain carries TRBV7-2 and TRBJ2-7; TRBD2 matches at 12 bases. The germline V gene has CDR1 SGHTA and CDR2 FQGNSA. J lost 6 bases, V lost 5 bases, and 5 bases had no gene match. The CDR3 is made up of 14 amino acids. The CDR3 coding sequence is TGTGCCAGCAGCATGACTAGCGGGAGATTCGAGCAGTACTTC. Protein product: CASSMTSGRFEQYF.

J is TRBJ2-5 and V is TRBV4-1; TRBD2 matches at 14 bases. The CDR3 is 16 residues long. The junction had 5 bases not matched to a gene; V was cut back by 4 bases and J by 4 bases. Germline V gene lookup returns CDR1 MGHRA and CDR2 YSYEKL. CDR3 nucleotides: TGCGCCAGCAGCCTAAGGACTAGCGGGGGGTCAGAGACCCAGTACTTC. Residues: CASSLRTSGGSETQYF.

The rearrangement joins TRBV12-3 or TRBV12-4 to TRBJ2-1; 7 bases line up with TRBD2. The length of the CDR3 is 16 residues. The V gene end was trimmed by 9 bases and the J gene end by 8 bases; junction bases not matched to a gene: 19. CDR3 residues: CASTMGGSKSGDEQFF. CDR3 nucleotides: TGTGCCAGTACGATGGGCGGGAGCAAAAGTGGCGATGAGCAGTTCTTC.

The gene calls are TRBV28 and TRBJ1-3; D is perhaps TRBD1 (6 bases). V lost 3 bases and J lost 3, with 12 bases in between. Per germline, CDR1 MDHEN and CDR2 SYDVKM. The length of the CDR3 is 15 residues. Written as DNA, the CDR3 is TGTGCCAGCAGTTTCGTGGGGGCGCTTGGAAACACCATATATTTT. The encoded protein is CASSFVGALGNTIYF.

V and J are TRBV12-3 or TRBV12-4 and TRBJ1-1; 7 nucleotides align to TRBD1. V lost 4 bases and J lost 4; bases outside the gene matches: 9. The CDR3 runs to 15 residues. For the CDR3, the DNA is TGTGCCAGCAGTTGGCACAGGGGCCAGGTCACTGAAGCTTTCTTT. This encodes CASSWHRGQVTEAFF.